This record concerns one TCR beta chain sequence. Its antigen is currently unknown. The protocol was immunoSEQ multiplex PCR, while the TCRdb copy is restricted to in-frame clones and leaves out a portion. The sample contains over 85,000 clones, roughly 93% of which appear only once. The data derive from a study of Tregs in tolerant kidney transplant recipients. On the study more broadly: Related graft donors supplied nonmyeloablative bone marrow transplants, and mixed chimerism was transient. General study results and limits: Biological reproducibility was not directly addressed, but technical replication error appeared minimal. Tolerant patients' donor-specific Tregs expanded beyond overall Tregs, suggesting antigen-driven growth.

V was pared by 5 bases and J by 9 bases, with 17 bases between. The CDR3 spans 15 residues. The germline gives CDR1 LNHDA, CDR2 SQIVND (reference sequence). Unstimulated Tregs (CD4+CD25+CD127-) and CD4+CD25- non-Tregs were sorted from PBMCs. This sample comprised CD4+ T cells from blood, obtained before the transplant. The TCR originated in a human donor who received a combined kidney and bone marrow transplant. The V call is TRBV19, the J call TRBJ1-6; D remains unclear. CDR3 sequence: CASSRTPPGSSPLHF. In DNA form, the CDR3 reads TGTGCCAGTAGTCGAACGCCCCCGGGGAGTTCACCCCTCCACTTT.